The 2 T cell receptor beta chains below come from one sample, sequenced in a study of response to subunit inactivated influenza vaccine. Each CDR3 protein gets one entry after TCRdb re-called the RT-PCR reads with MiXCR. The sample records 550,000 to 800,000 distinct CDR3 sequences, approximately 14% being singletons. Material: PBMCs from blood, obtained roughly 2 weeks before vaccination. These receptors all come from a man in his fifties who received an inactivated influenza vaccine.

The chain is built from TRBV10-3 and TRBJ1-2, with D possibly TRBD1 on 5 matching bases. The CDR3 runs 14 residues. Germline loops: CDR1 ENHRY, CDR2 SYGVKD. The V end lost 5 bases, the J end lost 4 bases, and 14 bases lay between the germline ends. CDR3: CAISTTGGGYGYTF. For the CDR3, the DNA is TGTGCCATCAGTACCACCGGGGGTGGCTATGGCTACACCTTC.

This clonotype was seen only a few times. V usage is TRBV28 and J usage is TRBJ2-1, with no clear D. From germline, CDR1 is MDHEN and CDR2 SYDVKM. This CDR3 spans 12 amino acids. V lost 6 bases and J lost 6, with 9 bases in between. Here the CDR3 DNA reads TGTGCCAGCAGAAACACACTCAATGAGCAGTTCTTC. Translated: CASRNTLNEQFF.